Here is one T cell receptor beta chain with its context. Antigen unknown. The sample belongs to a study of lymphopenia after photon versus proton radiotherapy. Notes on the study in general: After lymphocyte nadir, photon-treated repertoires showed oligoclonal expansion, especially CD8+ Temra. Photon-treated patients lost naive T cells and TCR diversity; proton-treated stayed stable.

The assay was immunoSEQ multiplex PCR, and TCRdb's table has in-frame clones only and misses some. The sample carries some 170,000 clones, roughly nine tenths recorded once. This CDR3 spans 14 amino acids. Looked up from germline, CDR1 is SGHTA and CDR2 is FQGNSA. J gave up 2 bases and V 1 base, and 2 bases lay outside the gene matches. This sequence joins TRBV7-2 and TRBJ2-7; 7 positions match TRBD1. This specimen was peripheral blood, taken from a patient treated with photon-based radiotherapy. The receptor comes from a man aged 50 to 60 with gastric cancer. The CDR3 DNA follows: TGTGCCAGCAGCTTAGAGCAGGGGGCCTACGAGCAGTACTTC. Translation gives CASSLEQGAYEQYF.